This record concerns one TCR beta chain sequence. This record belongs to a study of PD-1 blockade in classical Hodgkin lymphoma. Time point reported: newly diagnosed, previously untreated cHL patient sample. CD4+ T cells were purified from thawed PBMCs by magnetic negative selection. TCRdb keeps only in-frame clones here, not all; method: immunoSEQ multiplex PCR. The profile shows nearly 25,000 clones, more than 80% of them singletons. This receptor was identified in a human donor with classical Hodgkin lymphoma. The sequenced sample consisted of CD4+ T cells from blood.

The CDR3 protein is CASSPGPETQYF. In DNA form, the CDR3 reads TGTGCCAGCAGCCCCGGGCCCGAGACCCAGTACTTC. This chain links TRBV7-2 with TRBJ2-5; D is ambiguous. This CDR3 comprises 12 residues. The V and J ends lost 5 bases and 5 bases respectively, with 9 bases between them. Per the germline V gene, CDR1 is SGHTA and CDR2 is FQGNSA.